This T cell receptor (beta chain) stems from a study of shared clonotypes between healthy human individuals. Comment on this clone: The antigen is unknown.

Each of the donors was a healthy adult who was HIV-negative and had not had a recent acute infection or vaccination. Looked up from germline, CDR1 is SGHRS and CDR2 is YFSETQ. The CDR3 is 14 amino acids. V dropped 3 bases and J dropped 0 bases, with 8 bases sitting between them. Study observations and caveats: Collection of samples was limited to blood; tissue repertoires likely differ.

Clones were read by immunoSEQ multiplex PCR, and TCRdb kept only the in-frame ones, dropping some. This sample yields about 460,000 clones, of which 77% are seen a single time; around 12% belongs to the top ten. The chain joins TRBV5-1 to TRBJ2-3, with a possible D match to TRBD1 (6 bases). Sample: PBMCs. The sequence came from a woman in her thirties or forties in good health. Some clones in this sample may be carry-over from other donors' samples. CDR3 sequence reads: CASSSTGSTDTQYF. DNA of the CDR3: TGCGCCAGCAGCTCGACAGGAAGCACAGATACGCAGTATTTT.